This entry lists 25 T cell receptor beta chains sequenced from one sample in a study of beta chain features in type 1 diabetes. Study conclusions and caveats: TCRB CDR3s from Type 1 diabetes patients were moderately but significantly shorter in all four CD4+ subsets.

Sequenced material consisted of expressed TCRB transcripts (all of the isolated RNA was reverse transcribed). Sequenced by immunoSEQ multiplex PCR; TCRdb stores in-frame clones only, minus some. The sample contains 400,000 or so clones, about 10% of which appear only once. What these receptors recognize is not known. The source material was central memory CD4+ T cells from blood. All receptors come from a man aged 25-45 years with type 1 diabetes.

V usage is TRBV7-2 and J usage is TRBJ2-1; 12 positions match TRBD2. CDR3 size: 15 residues. Germline trimming cut 5 bases from V and 6 bases from J; bases unmatched to any gene: 5. CDR1 SGHTA and CDR2 FQGNSA come from the germline V gene. The CDR3 loop is CASSRRGLAGNEQFF. The CDR3 DNA reads as TGTGCCAGCAGCCGACGGGGACTAGCGGGCAATGAGCAGTTCTTC.

The chain couples TRBV7-2 to TRBJ2-7; D is unresolved. The CDR3 consists of 11 residues. Germline CDR1 is SGHTA and CDR2 is FQGNSA. Trimming removed 5 bases at V and 0 bases at J, with 2 bases between. The CDR3 nucleotides read TGTGCCAGCAGCGCCTCCTACGAGCAGTACTTC. It encodes CASSASYEQYF.

This clone turned up a few times. The V and J genes are TRBV5-4 and TRBJ2-2; 10 bases agree with TRBD1. This CDR3 is 17 amino acids long. CDR1 and CDR2 (germline): SGHNT, YYREEE (reference sequence). V was pared by 0 bases and J by 5 bases, with 7 bases of the junction left unmatched. CDR3 protein: CASSLGGQGIITGELFF. In DNA, the CDR3 is TGTGCCAGCAGCTTGGGGGGACAGGGGATCATTACCGGGGAGCTGTTTTTT.

To note about this clone: An end of the junction does not agree with germline; a read error may underlie this. The V call is TRBV29-1, the J call TRBJ2-1, with TRBD1 matching over 9 bases. CDR1 is SQVTM, CDR2 ANQGSEA, per germline. The CDR3 loop spans 11 amino acids. The CDR3 nucleotides read TGCAGCGCAAGTACAGGGGGCCCCTCGCTCTTC. This translates into CSASTGGPSLF.

This sequence joins TRBV5-6 and TRBJ2-2, with D maybe TRBD1 (5 bases). The germline V gene has CDR1 SGHDT and CDR2 YYEEEE. The CDR3 has 17 amino acids. V lost 4 bases and J 4 bases, leaving 20 bases between the germline ends. The CDR3 here is CASSSHLGAKGTGELFF. The CDR3 DNA reads TGTGCCAGCAGCAGCCATCTAGGGGCTAAGGGCACCGGGGAGCTGTTTTTT.

This clone was seen at least ten times. The same CDR3 can be traced to other DNA sequences in this sample. In DNA, the CDR3 is TGTGCCAGCAGTTTGACTAGTCGAAATGAGCAGTTCTTC. Its translation: CASSLTSRNEQFF. The chain recombines TRBV28 with TRBJ2-1; possible D gene TRBD2, 6 bases. Germline assignment: CDR1 MDHEN and CDR2 SYDVKM. Trimming took off 3 bases at V and 7 bases at J, with 10 bases between the two ends. The CDR3 is 13 residues long.

The J gene is TRBJ1-5, the V gene TRBV28; possibly TRBD1 for D (5 bases). Germline lookup yields CDR1 MDHEN and CDR2 SYDVKM. The CDR3 has 16 residues. V lost 2 bases, J lost 6 bases, and 17 bases lay in between. CDR3 residues: CASSLGEGSRAQPQHF. The CDR3 DNA follows: TGTGCCAGCAGTTTAGGTGAGGGGAGTCGGGCTCAGCCCCAGCATTTT.

This clone was picked up a small number of times. The rearrangement links TRBV6-6 to TRBJ1-5; no firm D call. In germline, CDR1 is MNHNY, CDR2 SVGAGI (reference sequence). Trimming took off 5 bases at V and 3 bases at J, with 14 bases between the two ends. The length of the CDR3 is 15 residues. The CDR3 nucleotides read TGTGCCAGCAGTGTCCGAGGCAGATACAATCAGCCCCAGCATTTT. Amino acids: CASSVRGRYNQPQHF.

This clone was observed at least ten times. The chain links TRBV28 to TRBJ2-7; no clear D. Trimming took off 3 bases at V and 4 bases at J, with 13 bases between the two ends. Germline lookup yields CDR1 MDHEN and CDR2 SYDVKM. The CDR3 has 14 amino acids. CDR3 DNA sequence: TGTGCCAGCAGTTTCGTGGCGGAAGGGTACGAGCAGTACTTC. Translation: CASSFVAEGYEQYF.

This clone came up a few times. This chain connects TRBV7-2 to TRBJ2-5, with D hard to call. The CDR3 loop spans 14 amino acids. The ends were cut back, 2 bases at V and 1 base at J, with 8 bases in the middle. Germline-derived CDR1 and CDR2 are SGHTA and FQGNSA. CDR3 sequence (DNA): TGTGCCAGCAGCTTAAGGGCTATCCAAGAGACCCAGTACTTC. Translating it yields CASSLRAIQETQYF.

In its sample, this clone was seen many times. The chain recombines TRBV5-4 with TRBJ1-2; D call uncertain. V gave up 0 bases and J gave up 5 bases, with 2 bases separating them. The CDR3 consists of 11 residues. Looked up from germline, CDR1 is SGHNT and CDR2 is YYREEE (reference sequence). CDR3 coding DNA: TGTGCCAGCAGCTTGGATTATGGCTACACCTTC. Translating gives CASSLDYGYTF.

The J gene is TRBJ1-6, the V gene TRBV25-1; 7 bases agree with TRBD1. The CDR3 length is 14 residues. The J segment lost 10 bases and the V segment lost 1 base, leaving 4 bases of the junction unmatched. The V gene's germline CDR1 is MGHDK and CDR2 SYGVNS. CDR3 sequence reads: CASSEFTGDSPLHF. The CDR3 DNA sequence: TGTGCCAGCAGTGAATTTACAGGGGACTCACCCCTCCACTTT. Together with reference TRBV25-1 and TRBJ1-6, the CDR3 gives the full variable domain: EADIYQTPRYLVIGTGKKITLECSQTMGHDKMYWYQQDPGMELHLIHYSYGVNSTEKGDLSSESTVSRIRTEHFPLTLESARPSHTSQYLCASSEFTGDSPLHFGNGTRLTVT.

The genes are TRBV5-1 and TRBJ1-4, with TRBD1 matching 7 bases. This CDR3 spans 17 amino acids. Germline V CDR1 and CDR2: SGHRS, YFSETQ. The J segment lost 6 bases and the V segment lost 6 bases, leaving 17 bases of the junction unmatched. The CDR3 region is CASNLAQGSRGDEKLFF. CDR3 sequence (DNA): TGCGCCAGCAATCTTGCCCAAGGGAGCAGGGGGGATGAAAAACTGTTTTTT.

This chain uses TRBV6-5 with TRBJ2-7, with D possibly matching TRBD1 (6 bases). V lost 6 bases, J lost 3 bases, and 9 bases lay in between. Germline-derived CDR1 and CDR2 are MNHEY and SVGAGI. This CDR3 is 12 amino acids long. The CDR3 coding sequence is TGTGCCAGCAGGACAGGTAACTACGAGCAGTACTTC. Translating it yields CASRTGNYEQYF.

J is TRBJ2-1 and V is TRBV19; 7 bases align to TRBD1. CDR1 is LNHDA, CDR2 SQIVND, per germline (reference sequence). V shed 1 base and J 0 bases; nucleotides not matched to a gene: 3. The CDR3 has 16 amino acids. The CDR3 sequence is CASSIGGTDSYNEQFF. In DNA form, the CDR3 reads TGTGCCAGTAGTATAGGAGGGACAGACTCCTACAATGAGCAGTTCTTC.

This rearrangement joins TRBV7-6 to TRBJ2-1; D gene uncertain. The CDR3 totals 12 residues. CDR1 is SGHVS, CDR2 FNYEAQ, per germline. V lost 3 bases to trimming and J lost 9 bases, with 9 bases between them. CDR3 in DNA: TGTGCCAGCAGCTTGAGACGGGCTGAGCAGTTCTTC. It yields the protein CASSLRRAEQFF.

The chain links TRBV29-1 to TRBJ2-5, with 11 bases lining up with TRBD2. Germline V gene data show CDR1 as SQVTM and CDR2 as ANQGSEA. CDR3 length equals 13 residues. The CDR3 nucleotides are TGCACGTTTAGCGGGAGGGCGGCCGAGACCCAGTACTTC. It encodes CTFSGRAAETQYF.

This clone has just a few counts. This chain joins TRBV5-1 and TRBJ1-2; a weak D match, TRBD1 (6 bases). The V gene's germline CDR1 is SGHRS and CDR2 YFSETQ. Deletions cut 0 bases from V and 1 base from J, with 13 bases between. CDR3 size: 16 residues. CDR3 in amino acids: CASSLETGHLNYGYTF. The CDR3 DNA follows: TGCGCCAGCAGCTTGGAGACAGGCCACCTTAACTATGGCTACACCTTC.

The chain is built from TRBV11-2 and TRBJ2-1; D call uncertain. The length of the CDR3 is 14 residues. Trimming stripped 2 bases from V and 6 bases from J, with 11 bases between. The germline V gene encodes CDR1 SGHAT and CDR2 FQNNGV. For the CDR3, the DNA is TGTGCCAGCAGCTTAATCGCAGGATCCAATGAGCAGTTCTTC. Its translation: CASSLIAGSNEQFF.

There are a few counts of this clone. This chain uses TRBV11-2 with TRBJ2-3; TRBD2 matches 11 bases. The CDR3 is 16 amino acids. Germline CDR1 and CDR2: SGHAT and FQNNGV. V gave up 5 bases and J gave up 6 bases; unmatched junction bases: 10. CDR3 sequence reads: CASSRRGTSGGDTQYF. For the CDR3, the DNA is TGTGCCAGCAGCCGTAGGGGGACTAGCGGCGGGGATACGCAGTATTTT.

The sample holds a few counts of this clone. V and J are TRBV6-6 and TRBJ2-3; D might be TRBD2 (6 bases). V dropped 8 bases and J dropped 1 base, with 16 bases sitting between them. CDR3 size: 15 residues. Germline V gives CDR1 MNHNY, CDR2 SVGAGI (reference sequence). CDR3 coding DNA: TGTGCCAGCCTCCCATCGGAGGGGCGCACAGATACGCAGTATTTT. It translates to CASLPSEGRTDTQYF.

With regard to this clone: Different DNA sequences within this sample yield the same CDR3. The chain uses TRBV6-5 and TRBJ2-5, with 10 nucleotides matching TRBD2. The CDR3 has 15 amino acids. V lost 5 bases and J lost 5; bases outside the gene matches: 8. Looked up from germline, CDR1 is MNHEY and CDR2 is SVGAGI. The CDR3 loop reads CASSRSGRAGETQYF. The DNA for the CDR3 is TGTGCCAGCAGTCGCAGCGGGAGGGCCGGCGAGACCCAGTACTTC.

This clone has just a few counts. The genes are TRBV19 and TRBJ2-1; TRBD1 matches at 8 bases. V shed 1 base and J 3 bases; nucleotides not matched to a gene: 2. The CDR3 runs 15 residues. The germline CDR1 and CDR2 sequences are LNHDA and SQIVND (reference sequence). CDR3 in amino acids: CASSIVTGGYNEQFF. Written as DNA, the CDR3 is TGTGCCAGTAGTATAGTTACAGGGGGCTACAATGAGCAGTTCTTC.

This clone was observed a handful of times. The rearrangement uses TRBV28 and TRBJ1-2, with TRBD1 matching 9 bases. Per the germline V gene, CDR1 is MDHEN and CDR2 is SYDVKM. V lost 5 bases to trimming and J lost 6 bases; unmatched junction nucleotides: 10. This CDR3 is built from 15 residues. The CDR3 is CASSVGQGLSNGYTF. For the CDR3, the DNA is TGTGCCAGCAGTGTGGGACAGGGCCTGTCGAATGGCTACACCTTC.

This clone occurred many times. The chain combines TRBV7-6 with TRBJ2-3; 14 nucleotides line up with TRBD2. The CDR3 has 19 residues. Germline V gene sequence: CDR1 SGHVS, CDR2 FNYEAQ. V lost 2 bases and J lost 2; bases outside the gene matches: 9. The CDR3 nucleotides read TGTGCCAGCAGCTTACAGGGGACTAGCGGGAGAGGGGCCACAGATACGCAGTATTTT. Its protein product is CASSLQGTSGRGATDTQYF.